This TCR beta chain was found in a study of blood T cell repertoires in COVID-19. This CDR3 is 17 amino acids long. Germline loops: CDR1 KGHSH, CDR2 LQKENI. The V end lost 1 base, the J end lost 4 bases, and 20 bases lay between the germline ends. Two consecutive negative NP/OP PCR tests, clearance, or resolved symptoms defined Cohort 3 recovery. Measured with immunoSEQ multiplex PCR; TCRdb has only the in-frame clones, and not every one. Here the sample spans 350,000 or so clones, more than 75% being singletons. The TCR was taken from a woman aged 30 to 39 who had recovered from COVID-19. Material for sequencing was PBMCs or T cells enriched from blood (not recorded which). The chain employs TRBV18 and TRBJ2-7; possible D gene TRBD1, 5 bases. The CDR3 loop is CASSPLGPALQMYEQYF. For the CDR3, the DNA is TGTGCCAGCTCACCACTGGGGCCGGCCCTCCAAATGTACGAGCAGTACTTC.